A selection of T cell receptor beta chains follows, all from one sample in a study of blood T cell repertoires in COVID-19. Sequenced by immunoSEQ multiplex PCR; TCRdb stores in-frame clones only, minus some. This sample carries 300,000 or so clones, 87% of them seen once, and the ten largest clones take 1%. The sequencing sample was made of peripheral blood. The receptors were gathered from a man in his fifties or sixties with active or convalescent COVID-19. CDR3s include the opening cysteine and the closing phenylalanine or tryptophan. The order of the fields is J gene, V gene, D gene, clone size, CDR3 DNA, CDR3 protein. The D gene is left open where the match is weak. Part of the rows lack a size; the others show once, few, many or a class for expanded clones.

TRBJ2-3,TRBV2,TRBD2,-,TGTGCCAGCAGCCGACTAGCGGGAGGCACAGATACGCAGTATTTT,CASSRLAGGTDTQYF
TRBJ1-4,TRBV14,-,-,TGTGCCAGCAGCCCGACTACAACTAATGAAAAACTGTTTTTT,CASSPTTTNEKLFF
TRBJ1-6,TRBV27,-,-,TGTGCCAGCAGAGACACGGCAGGGTCACCCCTCCACTTT,CASRDTAGSPLHF
TRBJ1-2,TRBV6-5,-,-,TGTGCCAGCAGTTACTCCGGGACAACCGGCTACACCTTC,CASSYSGTTGYTF
TRBJ2-7,TRBV28,-,-,TGTGCCAGCAGTTTAACAGCATACACACCGCAGTACTTC,CASSLTAYTPQYF
TRBJ1-1,TRBV7-9,-,-,TGTGCCAGCAGCTCGTGGGAGGGTGGGGAAGCTTTCTTT,CASSSWEGGEAFF
TRBJ1-3,TRBV5-8,TRBD1,-,TGTGCCAGCAGCCTCTGGACAGGCCGCGCTGGAAACACCATATATTTT,CASSLWTGRAGNTIYF
TRBJ2-2,TRBV6-4,-,-,TGTGCCAGCCGGGGAAACACCGGGGAGCTGTTTTTT,CASRGNTGELFF
TRBJ1-2,TRBV28,TRBD1,once,TGTGCCAGCAGTTTAGCCACGGGACAGGGGGCGGTTTATGGCTACACCTTC,CASSLATGQGAVYGYTF
TRBJ1-1,TRBV4-2,TRBD1,-,TGTGCCAGCAGCCAGACGGGACAGGGGGGCTCTGAAGCTTTCTTT,CASSQTGQGGSEAFF
TRBJ1-4,TRBV2,TRBD1,-,TGTGCCAGCAGTGAACAGGGGGCAACTAATGAAAAACTGTTTTTT,CASSEQGATNEKLFF
TRBJ1-6,TRBV6-5,TRBD1,-,TGTGCCAGCAGCGCGCGGGGGGACAGACTTTCACCCCTCCACTTT,CASSARGDRLSPLHF
TRBJ1-2,TRBV28,TRBD1,-,TGTGCCAGCAGTTTAGTGGGACAGGGTAACGGCTACACCTTC,CASSLVGQGNGYTF
TRBJ1-1,TRBV12-5,-,-,TGTGCTAGTGCCACGGACAGTGAAGCTTTCTTT,CASATDSEAFF
TRBJ2-1,TRBV7-8,-,-,TGTGCCAGCAGCTTAAATATGGGCGGGAACGTAAAAGAGCAGTTCTTC,CASSLNMGGNVKEQFF